This entry is about one TCR beta chain. Its antigen is unidentified. These data come from a study of molecular identifiers for immune sequencing clone quantification. The study, taken as a whole, reports: Clones that had above 20 RNA copies took up over 99% of effector molecules but under 1% in naive cells.

The V end was cut by 4 bases, the J end by 4 bases, with 18 bases between. The germline V gene has CDR1 MNHEY and CDR2 SVGEGT. The CDR3 has 16 amino acids. As previously described, bulk TCR libraries were made using listed TCR primers. In TCRdb, the PCR reads were re-called with MiXCR into one record per CDR3 protein. This table has approximately 590,000 distinct CDR3 sequences, about 25% appearing once. Sequenced input: naive CD8+ T cells from blood, with Jurkat cell RNA spiked in. The subset: FACS-sorted CD8+CD4-CCR7+CD45RA+ naive T cells. The sequence derives from a human donor in good health. Some libraries in this study had Jurkat cell RNA spiked in. The J gene is TRBJ2-3, the V gene TRBV6-2 or TRBV6-3, with TRBD2 as a possible D gene (6 bases). The CDR3 DNA sequence: TGTGCCAGCAGTTTCTCTAGCGAAAGTAAGGCAGATACGCAGTATTTT. Translating gives CASSFSSESKADTQYF.